What follows are 16 T cell receptor beta chains derived from one specimen sequenced in a study of control samples from healthy donors and cancer patients (dated by TCRdb to 2019 to 2021). Libraries were built with the immunoSEQ multiplex PCR assay. The table was pulled from immuneACCESS by TCRdb, which kept in-frame rearrangements only. Such tables lose some clones; where checked, under half of the loss comes from unresolved V genes, and the rest has no known cause. Within this sample are 90,000 to 95,000 clones, with roughly 80% of them counted one time only. The ten largest account for around a fifth of the sample. Sample: blood. These receptors originate from a man in his thirties or forties in good health.

The chain has TRBV7-3 and TRBJ2-1; D not resolved. The CDR3 has 14 amino acids. Trimming left V 0 bases short and J 1 base short, with 4 bases between. The germline V gene has CDR1 SGHTA and CDR2 FQGTGA. The CDR3 spells CASSLTGSYNEQFF. Written as DNA, the CDR3 is TGTGCCAGCAGCTTAACAGGGTCCTACAATGAGCAGTTCTTC.

The V call is TRBV5-6, the J call TRBJ2-7; D remains ambiguous. V shed 4 bases and J shed 3 bases, with 14 bases lying between them. CDR3 length equals 14 residues. In germline, CDR1 is SGHDT, CDR2 YYEEEE. CDR3 region: CASSVGSADYEQYF. In DNA form, the CDR3 reads TGTGCCAGCAGCGTTGGCTCGGCCGACTACGAGCAGTACTTC.

This clone showed up just once. V is TRBV28 and J is TRBJ2-2; possible D gene TRBD1, 6 bases. CDR3 length: 16 amino acids. Per the germline V gene, CDR1 is MDHEN and CDR2 is SYDVKM. The V and J ends lost 3 bases and 3 bases respectively, with 14 bases between them. The CDR3 spells CASSFRGQMDTGELFF. CDR3 coding DNA: TGTGCCAGCAGTTTCAGGGGTCAAATGGACACCGGGGAGCTGTTTTTT.

The chain couples TRBV5-1 to TRBJ2-3, with D perhaps TRBD1 (5 bases). The germline gives CDR1 SGHRS, CDR2 YFSETQ. The CDR3 is 15 residues long. Trimming removed 3 bases at V and 6 bases at J, with 17 bases between. The chain's CDR3 is CASSSGQDIWDTQYF. CDR3 sequence (DNA): TGCGCCAGCAGCTCTGGGCAGGACATATGGGATACGCAGTATTTT.

This rearrangement joins TRBV7-3 to TRBJ2-2; D unclear. Trimming removed 2 bases from V and 5 bases from J, with 9 bases in between. The CDR3 covers 14 residues. CDR1 is SGHTA, CDR2 FQGTGA, per germline. The chain's CDR3 is CASSLVGDTGELFF. The CDR3, as DNA: TGTGCCAGCAGCTTAGTTGGGGATACCGGGGAGCTGTTTTTT.

J is TRBJ2-1 and V is TRBV4-2, with D uncertain. This CDR3 is 14 amino acids long. V lost 1 base and J 6 bases, leaving 10 bases between the germline ends. CDR1 and CDR2 from the germline V gene are LGHNA and YNFKEQ. The CDR3: CASSQATLSNEQFF. CDR3 nucleotide sequence: TGTGCCAGCAGCCAAGCTACTTTATCCAATGAGCAGTTCTTC.

The J gene is TRBJ2-1, the V gene TRBV24-1; D might be TRBD1 or TRBD2, each matching 5 bases. CDR3 length: 13 residues. V lost 9 bases to trimming and J lost 14 bases, with 22 bases between them. Germline CDR1 and CDR2: KGHDR and SFDVKD. CDR3 bases: TGTGCCACCGAGGGCGGGCAGGGATATGGAAAGTTCTTC. The encoded protein is CATEGGQGYGKFF.

Notes on this clone: Germline and junction disagree at one end, which may indicate a read error. J is TRBJ2-7 and V is TRBV6-1, with D perhaps matching TRBD1 (5 bases). Germline V gene sequence: CDR1 MNHNS, CDR2 SASEGT. The CDR3 is 12 amino acids. The CDR3 region is CASSEWGYEQCF. Written as DNA, the CDR3 is TGTGCCAGCAGTGAATGGGGCTACGAGCAGTGCTTC.

J is TRBJ1-2 and V is TRBV19; a weak D match, TRBD1 (5 bases). CDR3 length: 13 residues. Trimming removed 6 bases at V and 2 bases at J, with 10 bases between. Germline CDR1 is LNHDA and CDR2 is SQIVND (reference sequence). The CDR3 DNA follows: TGTGCCAGTAGAGCTCCAGGGAACTATGGCTACACCTTC. Protein product: CASRAPGNYGYTF. Looking up the rest from reference TRBV19 and TRBJ1-2 gives the full variable domain: DGGITQSPKYLFRKEGQNVTLSCEQNLNHDAMYWYRQDPGQGLRLIYYSQIVNDFQKGDIAEGYSVSREKKESFPLTVTSAQKNPTAFYLCASRAPGNYGYTFGSGTRLTVV.

This chain links TRBV5-1 with TRBJ1-2, with D hard to call. Germline V gives CDR1 SGHRS, CDR2 YFSETQ. CDR3 length: 12 amino acids. Trimming took 4 bases from V and 8 from J, leaving 12 bases between them. CDR3 DNA sequence: TGCGCCAGCAGCAACAGAAGGGTCGGCTACACCTTC. The encoded protein is CASSNRRVGYTF.

J is TRBJ2-7 and V is TRBV7-9, with 10 bases identical to TRBD2. J lost 6 bases, V lost 4 bases, and 12 bases had no gene match. Germline loops: CDR1 SEHNR, CDR2 FQNEAQ (reference sequence). This CDR3 is built from 16 residues. CDR3 sequence reads: CASSSTSGGASPEQYF. The CDR3 bases are TGTGCCAGCAGCTCAACGAGCGGGGGGGCTTCACCCGAGCAGTACTTC.

The CDR3 nucleotides read TGTGCCACCAGGGACACAAACACCGGGGAGCTGTTTTTT. Translation: CATRDTNTGELFF. The rearrangement links TRBV24-1 to TRBJ2-2; TRBD1 is a possible D gene (5 bases). The CDR3 covers 13 residues. The ends were cut back, 7 bases at V and 2 bases at J, with 7 bases in the middle. Germline V gene lookup returns CDR1 KGHDR and CDR2 SFDVKD.

This chain connects TRBV7-9 to TRBJ1-4; D might be TRBD1 (6 bases). Germline-derived CDR1 and CDR2 are SEHNR and FQNEAQ (reference sequence). Trimming stripped 5 bases from V and 6 bases from J, with 16 bases between. The CDR3 covers 15 residues. The CDR3 here is CASSPVYGGYEKLFF. DNA of the CDR3: TGTGCCAGCAGCCCCGTCTACGGGGGCTATGAAAAACTGTTTTTT.

This clone is a singleton in its sample. The chain carries TRBV5-4 and TRBJ1-6; 9 positions match TRBD1. The CDR3 consists of 15 residues. Germline assignment: CDR1 SGHNT and CDR2 YYREEE (reference sequence). V lost 5 bases, J lost 6 bases, and 6 bases stayed unmatched. CDR3 DNA: TGTGCCAGCAGGGCCGGGACAGGGTTTAATTCACCCCTCCACTTT. Residues: CASRAGTGFNSPLHF.

This chain links TRBV7-3 with TRBJ2-2; 7 bases match TRBD2. CDR3 length equals 15 residues. V gave up 4 bases and J gave up 1 base; unmatched junction bases: 3. Germline assignment: CDR1 SGHTA and CDR2 FQGTGA. CDR3: CASSSLAVNTGELFF. The CDR3 DNA is TGTGCCAGCAGCTCCCTAGCGGTGAACACCGGGGAGCTGTTTTTT.

This rearrangement joins TRBV10-2 to TRBJ2-7; tentatively, D is TRBD1 (6 bases). With 3 bases removed from V and 3 bases from J, the gap between germline ends came to 15 bases. This CDR3 region has 15 residues. The germline gives CDR1 WSHSY, CDR2 SAAADI. For the CDR3, the DNA is TGCGCCAGCAGTGATCGGGTGGGGGCGGGCTACGAGCAGTACTTC. Protein: CASSDRVGAGYEQYF.